This T cell receptor beta chain was recovered during a study of blood T cell repertoires in COVID-19 (dated by TCRdb to about 2020). With respect to the entire study: Samples from collaborators originated in the United States, Italy and Spain and spanned both the acute and convalescent phases of COVID-19. The prospective study material was composed of cDNA or gDNA derived from T cells, B-cell-depleted T cells, or PBMCs. Subjects who had been exposed to COVID-19, were actively infected with it, or had recovered from it provided the deeply sampled blood TCRbeta repertoires that made up the dataset. A freely available public database, intended as a resource for researchers studying the immune response to SARS-CoV-2, is where the repertoires were released. The samples were drawn from the first 160 participants of the ongoing ImmuneRACE study and from under 1,500 subjects provided by 6 global collaborators. Sample metadata almost always included a de-identified subject ID, COVID-19 status, age in years and sex. HLA class I and class II types, where available, came from metadata supplied by the sample provider rather than from assay-based typing.

The study at large found these results: How much clinical and demographic metadata was included differed by source and by participant, and the metadata was provided uncurated.

V has 0 bases trimmed and J has 4 bases trimmed; junction bases matching no gene number 7. The germline V gene gives CDR1 as LGHNA and CDR2 as YSLEER. The CDR3, cysteine through phenylalanine, is 17 amino acids long. Only the CDR3 portion is preserved as DNA: 51 bases, with reading frame beginning at the first base. Participants in the prospective study were aged about 18 to 95 years, lived in about two dozen United States geographic areas, and enrolled through a virtual design. Cohort assignment in the prospective study relied on participant-reported clinical history from a screening survey and a study questionnaire. For ImmuneRACE Cohort 3, a participant was defined as recovered based on two consecutive negative NP/OP PCR tests, clearance by a healthcare professional, or resolution of symptoms. Each participant in the prospective study had whole blood, serum and a nasopharyngeal or oropharyngeal swab collected by mobile phlebotomists. Over a roughly 2-month period, participants in the prospective study had the option of providing additional blood draws and questionnaires. Before DNA extraction, blood samples from the prospective study were shipped at room temperature or frozen.

About this clone: Its antigen specificity is not known. No per-base quality is available; no much larger clone lies one base away.

The immunoSEQ Assay, a bias-controlled multiplex PCR, was used to amplify TCRbeta CDR3 regions from genomic DNA. Turning to the authors' computational methods: Within the assay, amplification of reference gene primers was used to estimate how many nucleated cells each sample contained. To quantify the absolute abundance of each unique TCRbeta CDR3 rearrangement, sequence reads were collapsed and filtered. For each sample, productive Simpson clonality was calculated as the square root of Simpson's diversity index across productive rearrangements. TCRdb stores this immuneACCESS table with in-frame sequences only. Part of the clones is absent; in the studies checked, under half of the shortfall reflects unresolved V genes, and no reason is known for the rest. The V and J calls and clone size are taken from that table; D and trimming were inferred from the DNA. Present in this sample are about 350,000 clones, more than 85% of which were seen just once. The top ten clones comprise approximately 0.99% of the sample.

The source is a woman in her 30s who had recovered from COVID-19. Material: PBMCs or T cells enriched from blood (not recorded which). The receptor chain draws on TRBV4-3 and TRBJ2-2; 8 of the junction bases match TRBD1. The bases read TGCGCCAGCAGCCAAGATTTTCAGGGGGCGTTCACCGGGGAGCTGTTTTTT. It translates to CASSQDFQGAFTGELFF.